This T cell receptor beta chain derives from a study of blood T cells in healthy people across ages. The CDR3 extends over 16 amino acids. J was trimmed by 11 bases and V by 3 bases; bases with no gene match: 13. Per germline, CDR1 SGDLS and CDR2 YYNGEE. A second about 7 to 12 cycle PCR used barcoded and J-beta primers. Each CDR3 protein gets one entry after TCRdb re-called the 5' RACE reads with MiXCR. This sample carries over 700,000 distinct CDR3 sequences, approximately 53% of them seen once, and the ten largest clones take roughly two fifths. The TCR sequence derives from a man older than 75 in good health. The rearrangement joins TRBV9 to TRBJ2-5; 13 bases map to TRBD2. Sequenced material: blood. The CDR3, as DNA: TGTGCCAGCAGCGCGAGACTAGCGGGGGGCCTGGAGGAGCAGTACTTC. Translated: CASSARLAGGLEEQYF. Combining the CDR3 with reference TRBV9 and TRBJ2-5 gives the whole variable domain DSGVTQTPKHLITATGQRVTLRCSPRSGDLSVYWYQQSLDQGLQFLIQYYNGEERAKGNILERFSAQQFPDLHSELNLSSLELGDSALYFCASSARLAGGLEEQYFGPGTRLLVL.